This T cell receptor beta chain derives from a study of blood T cell repertoires in COVID-19. As for the study in general: Spain, Italy and the United States supplied samples that represented acute and convalescent COVID-19. PBMCs, B-cell-depleted T cells, or T cells provided the cDNA or gDNA that made up the material.

In the source study's methods: Cell counts per sample came from amplifying reference gene primers. TCRdb's table, derived via immunoSEQ multiplex PCR, lists solely in-frame clones and lacks some. The V and J calls and the clone size are those of that table, but D and trimming were determined from the DNA. The table records 300,000 to 400,000 clones, around 83% of them present only once. The CDR3 length is 18 residues. CDR1 and CDR2 (germline): SGHVS, FQNEAQ. With 2 bases clipped from V and 5 bases from J, the junction kept 14 bases outside the gene matches. The sample consisted of peripheral blood. The sequence came from a man aged 25 to 45 with active or convalescent COVID-19. The V call is TRBV7-8, the J call TRBJ1-2, with 10 nucleotides matching TRBD1. CDR3 sequence: CASSLSSGTGVFLYGYTF. The DNA of the CDR3 is TGTGCCAGCAGCTTATCCTCCGGGACAGGGGTTTTCCTTTATGGCTACACCTTC.